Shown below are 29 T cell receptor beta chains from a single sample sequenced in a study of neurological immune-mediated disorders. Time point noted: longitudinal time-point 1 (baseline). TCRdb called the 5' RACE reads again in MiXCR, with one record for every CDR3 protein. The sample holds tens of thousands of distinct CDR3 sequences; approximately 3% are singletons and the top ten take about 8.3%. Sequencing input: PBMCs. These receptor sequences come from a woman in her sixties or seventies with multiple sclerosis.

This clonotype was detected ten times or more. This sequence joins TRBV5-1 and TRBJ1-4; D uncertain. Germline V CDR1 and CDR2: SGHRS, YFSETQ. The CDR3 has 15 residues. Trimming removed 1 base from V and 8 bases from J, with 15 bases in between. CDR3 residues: CASSLTPRGAEKLFF. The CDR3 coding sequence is TGCGCCAGCAGCTTGACCCCCCGCGGTGCAGAAAAACTGTTTTTT. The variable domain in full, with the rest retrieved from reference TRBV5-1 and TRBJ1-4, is KAGVTQTPRYLIKTRGQQVTLSCSPISGHRSVSWYQQTPGQGLQFLFEYFSETQRNKGNFPGRFSGRQFSNSRSEMNVSTLELGDSALYLCASSLTPRGAEKLFFGSGTQLSVL.

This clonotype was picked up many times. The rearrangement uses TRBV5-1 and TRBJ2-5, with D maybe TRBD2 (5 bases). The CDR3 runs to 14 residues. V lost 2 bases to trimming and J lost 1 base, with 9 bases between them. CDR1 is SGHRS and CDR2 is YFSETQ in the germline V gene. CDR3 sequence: CASSLRGIQETQYF. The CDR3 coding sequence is TGCGCCAGCAGCTTAAGAGGGATCCAAGAGACCCAGTACTTC.

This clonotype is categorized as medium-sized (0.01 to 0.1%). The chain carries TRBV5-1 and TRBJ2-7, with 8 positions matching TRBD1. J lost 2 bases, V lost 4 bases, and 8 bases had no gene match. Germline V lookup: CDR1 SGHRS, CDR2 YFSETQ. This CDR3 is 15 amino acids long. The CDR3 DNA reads TGCGCCAGCAGCCTAAGGACGGGACAGGCCTACGAGCAGTACTTC. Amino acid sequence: CASSLRTGQAYEQYF.

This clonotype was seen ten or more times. The CDR3 reads CSAIENSPLHF. The CDR3 nucleotides read TGCAGTGCTATCGAAAATTCACCCCTCCACTTT. V gene TRBV20-1 combines with J gene TRBJ1-6; D is unclear. CDR1 and CDR2 (germline): DFQATT, SNEGSKA (reference sequence). CDR3 length equals 11 residues. V gave up 4 bases and J gave up 7 bases, with 5 bases separating them.

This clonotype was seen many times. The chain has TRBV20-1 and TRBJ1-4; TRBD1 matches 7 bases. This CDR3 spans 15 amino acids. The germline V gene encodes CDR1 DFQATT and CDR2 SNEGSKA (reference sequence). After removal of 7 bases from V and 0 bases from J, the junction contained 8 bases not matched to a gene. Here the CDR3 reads CSGSQGGATNEKLFF. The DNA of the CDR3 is TGCAGTGGCTCGCAGGGGGGTGCAACTAATGAAAAACTGTTTTTT.

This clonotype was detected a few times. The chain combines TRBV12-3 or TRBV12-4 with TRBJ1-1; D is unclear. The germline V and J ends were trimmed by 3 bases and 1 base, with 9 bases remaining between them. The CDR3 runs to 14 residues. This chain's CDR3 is CASSFGKANTEAFF. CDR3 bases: TGTGCCAGCAGTTTCGGGAAGGCGAACACTGAAGCTTTCTTT.

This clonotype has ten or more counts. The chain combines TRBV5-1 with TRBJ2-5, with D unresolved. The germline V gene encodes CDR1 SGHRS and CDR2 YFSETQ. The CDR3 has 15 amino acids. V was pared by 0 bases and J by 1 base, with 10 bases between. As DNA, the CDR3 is TGCGCCAGCAGCTTGGCCGTAGGCAGCCAAGAGACCCAGTACTTC. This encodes CASSLAVGSQETQYF.

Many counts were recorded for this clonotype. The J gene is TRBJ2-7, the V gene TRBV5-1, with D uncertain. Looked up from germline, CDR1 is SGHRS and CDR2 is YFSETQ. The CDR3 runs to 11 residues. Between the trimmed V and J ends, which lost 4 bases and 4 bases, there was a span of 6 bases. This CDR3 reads CASSGDYEQYF. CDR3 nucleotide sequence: TGCGCCAGCAGCGGTGATTACGAGCAGTACTTC.

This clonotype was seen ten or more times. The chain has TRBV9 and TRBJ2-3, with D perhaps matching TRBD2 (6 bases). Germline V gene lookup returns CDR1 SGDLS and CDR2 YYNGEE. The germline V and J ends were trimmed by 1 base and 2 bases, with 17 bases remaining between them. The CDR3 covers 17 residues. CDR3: CASSVSEGRGPTDTQYF. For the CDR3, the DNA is TGTGCCAGCAGCGTAAGTGAGGGGCGGGGTCCCACAGATACGCAGTATTTT.

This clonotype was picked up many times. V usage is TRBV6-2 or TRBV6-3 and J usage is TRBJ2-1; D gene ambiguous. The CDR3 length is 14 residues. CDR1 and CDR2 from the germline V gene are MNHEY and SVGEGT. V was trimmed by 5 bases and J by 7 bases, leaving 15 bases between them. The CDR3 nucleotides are TGTGCCAGCAGTCCCGTCAGGTTTCGGAATGAGCAGTTCTTC. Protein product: CASSPVRFRNEQFF.

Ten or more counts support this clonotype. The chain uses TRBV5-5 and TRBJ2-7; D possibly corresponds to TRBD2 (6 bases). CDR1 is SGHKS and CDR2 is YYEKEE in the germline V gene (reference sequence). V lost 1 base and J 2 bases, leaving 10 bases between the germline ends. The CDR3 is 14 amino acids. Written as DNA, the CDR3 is TGTGCCAGCAGCTTGATCACGGGGGCCTACGAGCAGTACTTC. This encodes CASSLITGAYEQYF. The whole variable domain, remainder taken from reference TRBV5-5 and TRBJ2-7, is DAGVTQSPTHLIKTRGQQVTLRCSPISGHKSVSWYQQVLGQGPQFIFQYYEKEERGRGNFPDRFSARQFPNYSSELNVNALLLGDSALYLCASSLITGAYEQYFGPGTRLTVT.

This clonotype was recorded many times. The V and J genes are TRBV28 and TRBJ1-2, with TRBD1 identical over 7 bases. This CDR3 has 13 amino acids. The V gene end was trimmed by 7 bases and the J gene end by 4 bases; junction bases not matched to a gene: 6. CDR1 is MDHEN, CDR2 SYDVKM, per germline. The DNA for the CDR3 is TGTGCCAGCACCACCCAGGGGGTCTATGGCTACACCTTC. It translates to CASTTQGVYGYTF.

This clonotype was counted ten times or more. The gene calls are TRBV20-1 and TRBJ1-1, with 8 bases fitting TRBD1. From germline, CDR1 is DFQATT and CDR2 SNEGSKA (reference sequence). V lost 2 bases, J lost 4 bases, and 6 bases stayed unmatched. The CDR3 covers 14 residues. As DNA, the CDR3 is TGCAGTGCTAGACGGACAGGGATTGTCACTGAAGCTTTCTTT. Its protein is CSARRTGIVTEAFF.

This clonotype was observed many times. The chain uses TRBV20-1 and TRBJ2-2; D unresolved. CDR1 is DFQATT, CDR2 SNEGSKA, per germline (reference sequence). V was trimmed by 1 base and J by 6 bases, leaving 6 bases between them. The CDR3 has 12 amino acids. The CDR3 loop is CSARVGPGELFF. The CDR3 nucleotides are TGCAGTGCTAGAGTGGGCCCCGGGGAGCTGTTTTTT.

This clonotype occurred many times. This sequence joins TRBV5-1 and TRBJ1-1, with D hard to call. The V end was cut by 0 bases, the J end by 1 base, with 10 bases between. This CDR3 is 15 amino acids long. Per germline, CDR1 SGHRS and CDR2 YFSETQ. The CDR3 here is CASSLVPDSNTEAFF. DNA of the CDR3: TGCGCCAGCAGCTTGGTTCCGGATTCGAACACTGAAGCTTTCTTT.

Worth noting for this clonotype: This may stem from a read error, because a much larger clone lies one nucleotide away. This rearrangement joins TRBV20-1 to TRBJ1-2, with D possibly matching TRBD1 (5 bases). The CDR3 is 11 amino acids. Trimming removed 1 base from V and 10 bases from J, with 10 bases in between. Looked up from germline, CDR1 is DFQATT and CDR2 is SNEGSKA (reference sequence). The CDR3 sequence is CSARVRDDYTF. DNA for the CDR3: TGCAGTGCTAGAGTCAGGGATGACTACACCTTC.

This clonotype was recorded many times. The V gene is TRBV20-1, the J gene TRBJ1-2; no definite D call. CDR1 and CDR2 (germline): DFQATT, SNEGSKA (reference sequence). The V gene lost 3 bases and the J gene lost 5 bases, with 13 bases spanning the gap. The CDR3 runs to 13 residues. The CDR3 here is CSASSGRDYGYTF. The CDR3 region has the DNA TGCAGTGCTAGTAGCGGCCGCGATTATGGCTACACCTTC.

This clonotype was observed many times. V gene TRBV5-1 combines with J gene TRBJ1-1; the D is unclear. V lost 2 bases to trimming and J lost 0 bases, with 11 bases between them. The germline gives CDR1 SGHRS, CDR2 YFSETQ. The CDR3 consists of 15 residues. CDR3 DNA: TGCGCCAGCAGCTTCGAGGCGGGTCTGAACACTGAAGCTTTCTTT. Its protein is CASSFEAGLNTEAFF.

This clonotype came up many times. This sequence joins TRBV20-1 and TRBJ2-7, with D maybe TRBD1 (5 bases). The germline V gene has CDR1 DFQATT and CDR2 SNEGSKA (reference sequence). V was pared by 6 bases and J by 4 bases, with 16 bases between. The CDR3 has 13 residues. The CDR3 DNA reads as TGCAGTGCCCCTACCGCATCAGGGTACGAGCAGTACTTC. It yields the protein CSAPTASGYEQYF.

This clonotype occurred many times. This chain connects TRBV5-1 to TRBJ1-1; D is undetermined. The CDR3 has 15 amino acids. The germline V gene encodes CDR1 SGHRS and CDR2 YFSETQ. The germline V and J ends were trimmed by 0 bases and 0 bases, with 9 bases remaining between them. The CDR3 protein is CASSLGDLMNTEAFF. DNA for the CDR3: TGCGCCAGCAGCTTGGGGGATTTGATGAACACTGAAGCTTTCTTT.

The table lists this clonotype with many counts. CDR3 sequence: CSARVSWTASYEQYF. The CDR3 coding sequence is TGCAGTGCTAGAGTTTCCTGGACAGCGTCCTACGAGCAGTACTTC. V and J are TRBV20-1 and TRBJ2-7; D possibly corresponds to TRBD1 (6 bases). The CDR3 loop spans 15 amino acids. V shed 1 base and J shed 1 base, with 14 bases lying between them. Per germline, CDR1 DFQATT and CDR2 SNEGSKA (reference sequence).

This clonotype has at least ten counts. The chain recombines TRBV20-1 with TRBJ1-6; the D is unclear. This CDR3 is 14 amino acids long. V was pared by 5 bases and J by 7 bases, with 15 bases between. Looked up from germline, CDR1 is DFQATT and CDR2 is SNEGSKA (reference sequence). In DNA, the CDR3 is TGCAGTGCTCCAATTTCGGGCAGGAATTCACCCCTCCACTTT. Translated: CSAPISGRNSPLHF.

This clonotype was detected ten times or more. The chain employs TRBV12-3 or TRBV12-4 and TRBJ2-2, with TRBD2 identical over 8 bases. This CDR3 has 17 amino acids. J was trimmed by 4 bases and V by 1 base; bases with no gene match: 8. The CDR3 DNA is TGTGCCAGCAGTTTAGAACGGGGGGGCCTTAGCACCGGGGAGCTGTTTTTT. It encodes CASSLERGGLSTGELFF.

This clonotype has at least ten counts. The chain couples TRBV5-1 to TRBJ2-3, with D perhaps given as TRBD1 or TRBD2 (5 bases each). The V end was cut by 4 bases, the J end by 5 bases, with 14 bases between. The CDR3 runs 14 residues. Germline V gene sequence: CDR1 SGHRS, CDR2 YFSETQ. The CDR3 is CASSLGRLGDTQYF. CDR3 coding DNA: TGCGCCAGCAGCCTGGGACGCCTTGGAGATACGCAGTATTTT.

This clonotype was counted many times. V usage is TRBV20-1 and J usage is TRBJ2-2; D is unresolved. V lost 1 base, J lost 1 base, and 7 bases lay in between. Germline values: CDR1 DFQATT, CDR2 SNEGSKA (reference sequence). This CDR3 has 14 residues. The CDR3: CSARAELNTGELFF. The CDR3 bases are TGCAGTGCTAGAGCTGAGCTGAACACCGGGGAGCTGTTTTTT.

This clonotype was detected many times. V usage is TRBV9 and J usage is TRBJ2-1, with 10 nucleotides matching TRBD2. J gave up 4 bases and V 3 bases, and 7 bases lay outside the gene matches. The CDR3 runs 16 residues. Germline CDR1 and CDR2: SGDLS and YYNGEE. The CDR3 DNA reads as TGTGCCAGCAGCGATGACCAGACTAGCGGGTACAATGAGCAGTTCTTC. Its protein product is CASSDDQTSGYNEQFF. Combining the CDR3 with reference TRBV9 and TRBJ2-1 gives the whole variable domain DSGVTQTPKHLITATGQRVTLRCSPRSGDLSVYWYQQSLDQGLQFLIQYYNGEERAKGNILERFSAQQFPDLHSELNLSSLELGDSALYFCASSDDQTSGYNEQFFGPGTRLTVL.

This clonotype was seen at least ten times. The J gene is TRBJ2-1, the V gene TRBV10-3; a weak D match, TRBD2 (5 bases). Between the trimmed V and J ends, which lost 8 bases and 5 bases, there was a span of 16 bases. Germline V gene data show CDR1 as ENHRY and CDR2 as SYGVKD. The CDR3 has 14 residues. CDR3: CAIGSRFEDNEQFF. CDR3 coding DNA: TGTGCCATCGGGAGCAGGTTTGAGGACAATGAGCAGTTCTTC.

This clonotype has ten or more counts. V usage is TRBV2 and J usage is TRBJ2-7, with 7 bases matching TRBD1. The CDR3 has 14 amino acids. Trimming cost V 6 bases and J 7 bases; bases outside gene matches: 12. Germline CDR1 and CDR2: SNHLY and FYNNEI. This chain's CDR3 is CASRSGQTFGEQYF. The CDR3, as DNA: TGTGCCAGCAGGTCGGGACAGACCTTCGGTGAGCAGTACTTC.

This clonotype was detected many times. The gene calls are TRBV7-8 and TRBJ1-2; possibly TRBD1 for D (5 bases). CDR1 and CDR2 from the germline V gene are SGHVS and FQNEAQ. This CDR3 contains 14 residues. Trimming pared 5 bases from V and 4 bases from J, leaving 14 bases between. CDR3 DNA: TGTGCCAGCAGCACCAGGGACGGACCCTATGGCTACACCTTC. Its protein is CASSTRDGPYGYTF.